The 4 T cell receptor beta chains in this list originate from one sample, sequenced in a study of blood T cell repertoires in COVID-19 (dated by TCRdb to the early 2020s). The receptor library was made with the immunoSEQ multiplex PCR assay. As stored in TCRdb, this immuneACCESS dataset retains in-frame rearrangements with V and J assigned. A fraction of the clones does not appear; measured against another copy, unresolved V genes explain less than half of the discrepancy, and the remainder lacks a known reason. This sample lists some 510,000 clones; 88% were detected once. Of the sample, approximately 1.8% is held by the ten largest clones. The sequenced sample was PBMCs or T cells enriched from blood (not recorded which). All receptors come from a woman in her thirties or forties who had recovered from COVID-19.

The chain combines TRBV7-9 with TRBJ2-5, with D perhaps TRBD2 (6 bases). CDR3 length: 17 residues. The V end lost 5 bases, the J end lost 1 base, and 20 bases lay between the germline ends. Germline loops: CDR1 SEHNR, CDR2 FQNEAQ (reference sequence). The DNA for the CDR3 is TGTGCCAGCAGCCCTCCCTCAGGGAGGAGGCGCCAAGAGACCCAGTACTTC. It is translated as CASSPPSGRRRQETQYF.

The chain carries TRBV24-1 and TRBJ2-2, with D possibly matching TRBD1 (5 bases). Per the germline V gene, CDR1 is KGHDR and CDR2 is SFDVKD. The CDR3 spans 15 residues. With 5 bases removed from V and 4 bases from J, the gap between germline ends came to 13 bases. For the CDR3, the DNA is TGTGCCACCAGTGCGTCAGGGTGGGCCACCGGGGAGCTGTTTTTT. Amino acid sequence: CATSASGWATGELFF.

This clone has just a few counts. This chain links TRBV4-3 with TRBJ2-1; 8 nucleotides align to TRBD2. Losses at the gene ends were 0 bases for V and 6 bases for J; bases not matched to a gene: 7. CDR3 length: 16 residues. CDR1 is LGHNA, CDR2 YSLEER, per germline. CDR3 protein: CASSQEGRSGSNEQFF. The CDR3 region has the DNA TGCGCCAGCAGCCAAGAGGGGAGAAGCGGGAGCAATGAGCAGTTCTTC.

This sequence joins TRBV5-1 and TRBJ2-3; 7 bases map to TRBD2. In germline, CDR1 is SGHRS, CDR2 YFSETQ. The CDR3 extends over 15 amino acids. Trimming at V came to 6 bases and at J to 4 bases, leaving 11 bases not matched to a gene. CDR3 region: CASNELATGADTQYF. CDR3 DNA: TGCGCCAGCAACGAACTAGCGACCGGGGCAGATACGCAGTATTTT.